The sequence of this T cell receptor beta chain was determined in a study of T cell responses to AZD1222 COVID-19 vaccine. TCRdb keeps only in-frame clones here, not all; method: immunoSEQ multiplex PCR. The repertoire holds roughly 110,000 clones, with roughly 90% as singletons. The source of this sequence is an adult who received the AZD1222 COVID-19 vaccine. The input for sequencing was peripheral blood, taken 28 days after the second AZD1222 dose.

CDR3 nucleotides: TGTGCCTGGAGTGACAGCGGGAGAGGCCCTTACAAAAACATTCAGTACTTC. This translates into CAWSDSGRGPYKNIQYF. This sequence joins TRBV30 and TRBJ2-4, with TRBD2 identical over 8 bases. This CDR3 contains 17 residues. The germline V gene has CDR1 GTSNPN and CDR2 SVGIG (reference sequence). Trimming removed 1 base from V and 3 bases from J; junction bases left unmatched: 11.